The 10 T cell receptor beta chains below were found in one sample sequenced in a study of cytomegalovirus exposure and HLA in healthy donors. The primer mix had 60 Vbeta and 13 Jbeta primers. Assay: immunoSEQ multiplex PCR; the TCRdb copy retains only in-frame clones and omits some. The data hold over 100,000 clones, with almost 75% observed a single time. Sequencing was carried out using PBMCs. These receptors originate from a man aged 35 to 55 in good health and CMV-seronegative.

The chain is built from TRBV7-3 and TRBJ1-4; a weak D match, TRBD1 (6 bases). Germline V CDR1 and CDR2: SGHTA, FQGTGA. The CDR3 is 14 residues long. V lost 11 bases and J 4 bases, leaving 17 bases between the germline ends. CDR3 region: CAPGVGGLNEKLFF. DNA for the CDR3: TGTGCCCCTGGCGTTGGGGGCCTTAATGAAAAACTGTTTTTT. The complete variable domain, with remaining parts taken from reference TRBV7-3 and TRBJ1-4, reads GAGVSQTPSNKVTEKGKYVELRCDPISGHTALYWYRQSLGQGPEFLIYFQGTGAADDSGLPNDRFFAVRPEGSVSTLKIQRTERGDSAVYLCAPGVGGLNEKLFFGSGTQLSVL.

The chain combines TRBV29-1 with TRBJ1-4; a possible D gene is TRBD1 (5 bases). CDR3 size: 11 residues. Germline lookup yields CDR1 SQVTM and CDR2 ANQGSEA. Deletions cut 7 bases from V and 6 bases from J, with 9 bases between. In nucleotides, the CDR3 is TGCAGCGGTTGGGGGGATGAAAAACTGTTTTTT. Encoded protein: CSGWGDEKLFF.

The chain links TRBV4-3 to TRBJ1-1, with D perhaps matching TRBD1 (5 bases). The CDR3 length is 17 residues. In germline, CDR1 is LGHNA, CDR2 YSLEER. Deletions cut 0 bases from V and 4 bases from J, with 18 bases between. The CDR3 is CASSQDRAGPGVTEAFF. The CDR3 DNA sequence: TGCGCCAGCAGCCAAGATAGGGCCGGGCCGGGGGTCACTGAAGCTTTCTTT.

The chain joins TRBV5-1 to TRBJ1-5; D is unclear. Germline V lookup: CDR1 SGHRS, CDR2 YFSETQ. The CDR3 totals 14 residues. V was cut by 0 bases and J by 9 bases, with 13 bases left in between. CDR3 residues: CASSLASGSRPQHF. CDR3 nucleotides: TGCGCCAGCAGCTTGGCCTCGGGTAGCAGGCCCCAGCATTTT.

V and J are TRBV6-6 and TRBJ2-5, with 12 bases fitting TRBD2. The trim removed 0 bases at V and 4 bases at J, leaving 0 bases unmatched. Germline assignment: CDR1 MNHNY and CDR2 SVGAGI (reference sequence). This CDR3 has 15 amino acids. The CDR3 coding sequence is TGTGCCAGCAGTTACTCGACTAGCGGGGGAGAGACCCAGTACTTC. As protein: CASSYSTSGGETQYF.

This sequence joins TRBV6-5 and TRBJ1-2; D might be TRBD1 (6 bases). The CDR3 runs to 13 residues. Germline V gene lookup returns CDR1 MNHEY and CDR2 SVGAGI. V lost 5 bases, J lost 5 bases, and 12 bases lay in between. CDR3 in amino acids: CASSKGTPYGYTF. The CDR3 bases are TGTGCCAGCAGTAAAGGGACACCTTATGGCTACACCTTC.

J is TRBJ1-5 and V is TRBV7-3; D possibly corresponds to TRBD1 (6 bases). There are 17 residues in the CDR3. Trimming shortened V by 1 base and J by 2 bases, and 15 bases separated the two germline ends. Germline V lookup: CDR1 SGHTA, CDR2 FQGTGA. In nucleotides, the CDR3 is TGTGCCAGCAGCTTAAGTGGGGGGGACATCGGCAATCAGCCCCAGCATTTT. Protein: CASSLSGGDIGNQPQHF.

There are a few counts of this clone. The chain uses TRBV6-5 and TRBJ2-2, with 8 bases matching TRBD1. V was pared by 2 bases and J by 7 bases, with 3 bases of the junction left unmatched. Germline values: CDR1 MNHEY, CDR2 SVGAGI. This CDR3 is built from 14 residues. The CDR3 DNA reads as TGTGCCAGCAGTTACGACAGGGGATACGGGGAGCTGTTTTTT. This encodes CASSYDRGYGELFF.

Remarks on this clone: The identical CDR3 is also encoded by other nucleotide sequences in the sample. The chain recombines TRBV2 with TRBJ2-2; weak D call: TRBD1 (5 bases). This CDR3 spans 14 amino acids. V was shortened by 7 bases and J by 4 bases, with 13 bases between the two germline ends. CDR1 SNHLY and CDR2 FYNNEI come from the germline V gene. The CDR3 protein is CASKGQGGTGELFF. In DNA, the CDR3 is TGTGCCAGCAAAGGGCAGGGTGGCACCGGGGAGCTGTTTTTT.

The chain is built from TRBV2 and TRBJ2-7; TRBD2 matches 10 bases. V lost 4 bases and J lost 2; bases outside the gene matches: 5. In germline, CDR1 is SNHLY, CDR2 FYNNEI. The CDR3 loop spans 15 amino acids. CDR3 nucleotide sequence: TGTGCCAGCAGTGTACTAGCGGGGACCCCCTACGAGCAGTACTTC. It codes for CASSVLAGTPYEQYF.